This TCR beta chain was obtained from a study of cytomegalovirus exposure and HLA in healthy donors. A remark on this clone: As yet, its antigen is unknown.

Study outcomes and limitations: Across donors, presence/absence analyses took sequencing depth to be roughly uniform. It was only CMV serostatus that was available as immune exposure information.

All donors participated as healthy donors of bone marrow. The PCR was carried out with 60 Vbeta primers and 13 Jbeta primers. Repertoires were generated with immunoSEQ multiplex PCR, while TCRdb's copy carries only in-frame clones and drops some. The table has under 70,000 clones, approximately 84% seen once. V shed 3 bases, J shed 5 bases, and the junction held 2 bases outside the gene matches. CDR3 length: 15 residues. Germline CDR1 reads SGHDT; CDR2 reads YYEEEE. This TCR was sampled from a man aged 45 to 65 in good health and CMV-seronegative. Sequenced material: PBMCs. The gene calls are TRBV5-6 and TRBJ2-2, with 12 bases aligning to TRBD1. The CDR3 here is CASSSGQGATGELFF. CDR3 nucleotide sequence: TGTGCCAGCAGCTCGGGACAGGGGGCGACCGGGGAGCTGTTTTTT. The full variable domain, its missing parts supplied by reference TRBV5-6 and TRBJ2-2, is DAGVTQSPTHLIKTRGQQVTLRCSPKSGHDTVSWYQQALGQGPQFIFQYYEEEERQRGNFPDRFSGHQFPNYSSELNVNALLLGDSALYLCASSSGQGATGELFFGEGSRLTVL.